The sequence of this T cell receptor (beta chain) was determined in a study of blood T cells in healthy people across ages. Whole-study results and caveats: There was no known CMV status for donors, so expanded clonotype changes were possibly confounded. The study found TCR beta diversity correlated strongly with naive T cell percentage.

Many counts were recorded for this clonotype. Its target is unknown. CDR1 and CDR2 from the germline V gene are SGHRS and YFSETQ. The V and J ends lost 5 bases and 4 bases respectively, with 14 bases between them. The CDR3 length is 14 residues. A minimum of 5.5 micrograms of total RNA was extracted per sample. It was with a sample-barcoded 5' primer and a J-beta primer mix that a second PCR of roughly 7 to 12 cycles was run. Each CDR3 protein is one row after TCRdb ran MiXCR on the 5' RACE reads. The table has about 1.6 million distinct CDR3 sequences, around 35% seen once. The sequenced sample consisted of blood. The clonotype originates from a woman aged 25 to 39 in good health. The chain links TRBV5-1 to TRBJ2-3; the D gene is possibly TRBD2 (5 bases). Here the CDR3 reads CASREEDPSDTQYF. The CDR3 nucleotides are TGCGCCAGCAGGGAGGAAGATCCCTCAGATACGCAGTATTTT.